This T cell receptor (beta chain) was captured by sequencing in a study of T cell changes during pregnancy in multiple sclerosis. This table comes from immunoSEQ multiplex PCR, and its TCRdb copy is limited to in-frame clones, with some not included. Among about 100,000 clones listed, about 92% were seen once. The length of the CDR3 is 13 residues. Germline values: CDR1 SQVTM, CDR2 ANQGSEA. The V end was cut by 1 base, the J end by 2 bases, with 7 bases between. This clonotype was sampled from a female donor with multiple sclerosis, enrolled in a pregnancy study. The material sequenced was peripheral blood, taken after pregnancy. The chain links TRBV29-1 to TRBJ2-3; D ambiguous. This CDR3 reads CSVEVDFTDTQYF. The DNA of the CDR3 is TGCAGCGTTGAAGTCGACTTCACAGATACGCAGTATTTT.